Listed below are T cell receptor beta chains from one sample, sequenced in a study of breast tumors, draining lymph nodes, adjacent tissues. One entry per CDR3 protein, called by TCRdb with MiXCR from the multiplex PCR reads. This table has fewer than 140,000 distinct CDR3 sequences, more than 30% appearing once. The sequenced sample was axillary lymph node tissue. Every receptor here comes from a female donor with breast cancer. Some clones in this sample may be carry-over from other donors' samples. Both conserved end residues are part of each CDR3.

TRBJ1-2 TRBV7-8 CASSLAQGANYGYPF
TRBJ1-6 TRBV2 CASRIQGDSPLHF
TRBJ2-7 TRBV12-3/TRBV12-4 CASSQRGLYEQYF
TRBJ2-7 TRBV14 CASSQGNRTPKIYEQHF
TRBJ2-1 TRBV6-2/TRBV6-3 CASSYGKLNEQFF
TRBJ2-5 TRBV18 CASSPPTGRETQYF
TRBJ1-3 TRBV20-1 CSAPSNGQGENTIYF
NA TRBV19 CASKRDRGNTEAFF
TRBJ2-5 TRBV27 CASTKSYVETQYF
TRBJ2-3 TRBV20-1 CSAEPGQEKDTQYF
TRBJ2-7 TRBV5-8 CASSLVGASATSYEQYF
TRBJ2-3 TRBV12-3/TRBV12-4 CASSSDRLTDTQYF
TRBJ2-3 TRBV24-1 CATSLEGADTQYF
TRBJ1-4 TRBV19 CASSIRLGARFGEKLFF